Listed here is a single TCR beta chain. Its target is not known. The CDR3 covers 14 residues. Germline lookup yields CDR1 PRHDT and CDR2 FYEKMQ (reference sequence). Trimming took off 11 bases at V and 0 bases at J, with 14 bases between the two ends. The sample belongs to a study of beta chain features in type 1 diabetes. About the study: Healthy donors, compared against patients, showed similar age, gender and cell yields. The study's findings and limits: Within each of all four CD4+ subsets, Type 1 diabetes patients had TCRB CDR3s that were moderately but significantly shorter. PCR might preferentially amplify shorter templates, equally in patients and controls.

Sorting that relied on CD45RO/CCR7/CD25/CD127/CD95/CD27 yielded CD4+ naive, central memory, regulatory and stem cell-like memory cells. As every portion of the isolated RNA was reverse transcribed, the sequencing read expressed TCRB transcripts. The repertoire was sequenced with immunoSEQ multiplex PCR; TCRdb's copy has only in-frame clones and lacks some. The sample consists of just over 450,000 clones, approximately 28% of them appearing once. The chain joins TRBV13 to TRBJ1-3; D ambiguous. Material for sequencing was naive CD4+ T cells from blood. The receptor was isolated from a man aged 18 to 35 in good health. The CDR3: CAGYTNDSGNTIYF. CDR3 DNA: TGTGCCGGGTATACCAACGACTCTGGAAACACCATATATTTT.